This record looks at one T cell receptor (beta chain) sequence and its context. These data belong to a study of human thymus T cells. Resections obtained during corrective heart surgery supplied the thymus tissue. The V and J ends lost 1 base and 6 bases, in that order; junction bases with no gene match: 8. CDR3 length: 15 amino acids. Looked up from germline, CDR1 is SGHDN and CDR2 is FVKESK. This table comes from immunoSEQ multiplex PCR, and its TCRdb copy is limited to in-frame clones, with some not included. The sample has tens of thousands of clones; 95% are singletons. What was sequenced was thymus tissue. The sequence derives from a girl less than two years old with a congenital heart defect but otherwise immunologically healthy. The chain uses TRBV14 and TRBJ1-2; 7 bases line up with TRBD1. CDR3 DNA: TGTGCCAGCAGCCAAGCCAGGGGGGACTGGAATGGCTACACCTTC. Its translation is CASSQARGDWNGYTF.